This T cell receptor beta chain appears in the sequencing data of a study of identical twins. Study observations and caveats: With monozygotic twins, out-of-frame TCR alpha sharing exceeded what models estimated. Weaker excess twin sharing was seen among beta out-of-frame sequences.

A few counts support this clonotype. Antigen specificity is unknown. A universal primer binding site was introduced by template switching. The final cDNA contained unique molecular identifiers. TCRdb processed the 5' RACE reads anew with MiXCR; each CDR3 protein has one entry. The sample lists about 220,000 distinct CDR3 sequences, 7.5% seen once, with 1.9% in the top ten. Deletions cut 6 bases from V and 6 bases from J, with 7 bases between. Germline loops: CDR1 SQVTM, CDR2 ANQGSEA. The CDR3 is 10 amino acids. In addition, the sample was reused for a study of yellow fever vaccine responses in identical twins.

The receptor comes from a woman aged 18-30 years in good health. V is TRBV29-1 and J is TRBJ2-3; D gene uncertain. Sequencing used memory (CD45RO+) T cells sorted from blood. CDR3 amino acids: CSVQEDTQYF. The CDR3 DNA reads TGCAGCGTCCAGGAGGATACGCAGTATTTT.